Listed below are T cell receptor beta chains from one sample, sequenced in a study of beta chain features in type 1 diabetes. The method was immunoSEQ multiplex PCR; TCRdb's version includes in-frame clones alone and lacks a portion of them. Among around 450,000 clones listed, roughly 11% were seen once. Sequenced sample: naive CD4+ T cells from blood. These receptors originate from a woman aged 18-30 years in good health. Each CDR3 is given with its conserved first and last residue. D genes are given only for firm matches. Size is stated for part of the rows, as once, few or many counts, or as a class when the clone is expanded.

clone size	D gene	V gene	J gene	CDR3 protein	CDR3 DNA
few	.	TRBV29-1	TRBJ1-1	CSVEPRGVMGTEAFF	TGCAGCGTTGAACCCCGGGGGGTGATGGGCACTGAAGCTTTCTTT
.	.	TRBV29-1	TRBJ2-3	CSAYYPPTDTQYF	TGCAGCGCGTATTACCCCCCCACAGATACGCAGTATTTT
.	.	TRBV5-1	TRBJ1-4	CASRVGTNEKLFF	TGCGCCAGCAGAGTGGGGACTAATGAAAAACTGTTTTTT
.	.	TRBV13	TRBJ2-5	CASSSGRRDRETQYF	TGTGCCAGCAGCTCGGGACGGCGGGATCGGGAGACCCAGTACTTC
.	TRBD1	TRBV7-9	TRBJ2-5	CASSLAGTGALQETQYF	TGTGCCAGCAGCTTAGCGGGGACAGGGGCACTCCAAGAGACCCAGTACTTC
few	.	TRBV29-1	TRBJ1-5	CSVVQGNQPQHF	TGCAGCGTTGTACAAGGCAATCAGCCCCAGCATTTT
.	.	TRBV6-6	TRBJ2-1	CASSQEADREGFF	TGTGCCAGCAGTCAAGAGGCGGACAGGGAGGGGTTCTTC
few	.	TRBV7-2	TRBJ2-4	CASSLVGIEYF	TGTGCCAGCAGCTTAGTTGGTATTGAGTACTTC
.	.	TRBV14	TRBJ1-4	CASSQPTANEKLFF	TGTGCCAGCAGCCAGCCGACAGCTAATGAAAAACTGTTTTTT
.	.	TRBV12-5	TRBJ2-1	CASGLGWNEQFF	TGTGCTAGTGGGTTGGGGTGGAATGAGCAGTTCTTC
few	.	TRBV4-3	TRBJ2-3	CASSQDSFAGHTDTQYF	TGCGCCAGCAGCCAAGATTCCTTCGCGGGGCACACAGATACGCAGTATTTT
few	.	TRBV5-4	TRBJ2-5	CASRLSGLETQYF	TGTGCCAGCCGACTCTCCGGGTTAGAGACCCAGTACTTC
few	.	TRBV7-3	TRBJ2-3	CASSLAGFNTDTQYF	TGTGCCAGCAGCTTAGCGGGGTTCAACACAGATACGCAGTATTTT
few	.	TRBV7-9	TRBJ1-2	CASTSLLDGYTF	TGTGCCAGCACCTCCCTTCTAGATGGCTACACCTTC
.	.	TRBV7-3	TRBJ2-1	CASSLVGATAYNEQFF	TGTGCCAGCAGCTTAGTGGGGGCCACTGCCTACAATGAGCAGTTCTTC
.	.	TRBV4-3	TRBJ2-7	CASSQDIPAYEQYF	TGCGCCAGCAGCCAAGACATCCCCGCCTACGAGCAGTACTTC
.	.	TRBV29-1	TRBJ1-2	CSVAPIIGYTF	TGCAGCGTTGCCCCTATTATCGGCTACACCTTC
.	.	TRBV4-3	TRBJ2-2	CASSQLALDSGELFF	TGCGCCAGCAGCCAACTGGCGCTGGATAGCGGGGAGCTGTTTTTT
few	TRBD2	TRBV29-1	TRBJ2-7	CSAASGIGNEQYF	TGCAGCGCCGCCAGCGGGATTGGGAACGAGCAGTACTTC
few	.	TRBV30	TRBJ2-2	CACLGGMNTGELFF	TGTGCCTGCCTCGGGGGAATGAACACCGGGGAGCTGTTTTTT
few	TRBD1	TRBV28	TRBJ1-6	CASSTNRGGSPLHF	TGTGCCAGCAGTACAAACAGGGGCGGCTCACCCCTCCACTTT
.	.	TRBV5-1	TRBJ2-1	CASSPTASSYNEQFF	TGCGCCAGCAGCCCTACAGCGAGCTCCTACAATGAGCAGTTCTTC
.	.	TRBV2	TRBJ2-1	CASSEASSLLAQFF	TGTGCCAGCAGTGAAGCGTCCAGCCTCTTGGCGCAGTTCTTC
.	TRBD2	TRBV7-2	TRBJ2-3	CASSRSGGRTDTQYF	TGTGCCAGCAGCCGCAGCGGGGGACGCACAGATACGCAGTATTTT
.	.	TRBV9	TRBJ1-6	CARGCSPLHF	TGTGCCAGGGGGTGCTCACCCCTCCACTTT
.	.	TRBV29-1	TRBJ1-5	CSVQGNNQPQHF	TGCAGCGTTCAGGGGAACAATCAGCCCCAGCATTTT
.	.	TRBV5-1	TRBJ2-3	CASSLAPSTDTQYF	TGCGCCAGCAGCTTGGCTCCAAGCACAGATACGCAGTATTTT
few	TRBD1	TRBV29-1	TRBJ2-3	CSVAPGTGAADTQYF	TGCAGCGTTGCACCCGGGACAGGGGCCGCAGATACGCAGTATTTT
few	.	TRBV10-3	TRBJ2-7	CAISSRAEQGNEQYF	TGTGCCATCAGTTCCAGAGCCGAACAGGGAAACGAGCAGTACTTC
few	TRBD1	TRBV6-5	TRBJ2-5	CASRPGGRETQYF	TGTGCCAGCAGGCCAGGGGGCCGGGAGACCCAGTACTTC
many	.	TRBV30	TRBJ1-2	CAWMSGQGYTF	TGTGCCTGGATGTCAGGTCAAGGCTACACCTTC
few	TRBD2	TRBV27	TRBJ2-5	CASSLARASGGGETQYF	TGTGCCAGCAGTCTCGCAAGAGCTAGCGGGGGTGGAGAGACCCAGTACTTC
.	.	TRBV6-6	TRBJ1-1	CASTENAIHTEAFF	TGTGCCAGCACAGAAAATGCAATTCACACTGAAGCTTTCTTT
.	.	TRBV29-1	TRBJ1-5	CSGTAGAGQPQHF	TGCAGTGGTACCGCGGGGGCGGGCCAGCCCCAGCATTTT
.	.	TRBV7-9	TRBJ2-6	CANDHWATGANVLTF	TGTGCCAACGATCATTGGGCCACTGGGGCCAACGTCCTGACTTTC
.	TRBD2	TRBV19	TRBJ2-1	CASSARLAGAANEQFF	TGTGCCAGTAGTGCGCGACTAGCGGGAGCTGCGAATGAGCAGTTCTTC
few	TRBD1	TRBV6-6	TRBJ1-1	CASSYQTGKTEAFF	TGTGCCAGCAGTTACCAGACAGGGAAAACTGAAGCTTTCTTT
few	TRBD2	TRBV7-2	TRBJ2-5	CASSLASLLAGETQYF	TGTGCCAGCAGCTTAGCGTCCTTACTAGCGGGAGAGACCCAGTACTTC
few	TRBD1	TRBV9	TRBJ2-1	CASSVGTAGQGINEQFF	TGTGCCAGCAGCGTAGGGACCGCGGGACAGGGGATCAATGAGCAGTTCTTC
few	.	TRBV7-9	TRBJ2-6	CASSHTFPGANVLTF	TGTGCCAGCAGCCATACTTTCCCTGGGGCCAACGTCCTGACTTTC
few	TRBD2	TRBV6-6	TRBJ2-1	CASRRGGEQFF	TGTGCCAGCAGGCGGGGGGGTGAGCAGTTCTTC